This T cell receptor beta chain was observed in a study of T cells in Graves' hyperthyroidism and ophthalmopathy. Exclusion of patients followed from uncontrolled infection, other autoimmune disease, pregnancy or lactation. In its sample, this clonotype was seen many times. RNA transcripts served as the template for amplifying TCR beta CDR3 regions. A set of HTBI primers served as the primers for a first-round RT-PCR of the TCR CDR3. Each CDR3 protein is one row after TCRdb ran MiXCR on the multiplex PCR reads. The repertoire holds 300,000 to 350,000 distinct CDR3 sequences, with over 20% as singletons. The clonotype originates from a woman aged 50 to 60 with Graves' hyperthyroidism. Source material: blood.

The CDR3, as DNA: TGCGCCAGCAGCCTTAGCGGGAGCGGGACCGGGGAGCTGTTTTTT. Its translation: CASSLSGSGTGELFF. The V and J genes are TRBV5-1 and TRBJ2-2; 9 bases align to TRBD2. The germline V gene has CDR1 SGHRS and CDR2 YFSETQ. The CDR3 length is 15 residues. V lost 4 bases, J lost 5 bases, and 6 bases stayed unmatched.